This note documents a single T cell receptor beta chain sequence. These data are taken from a study of cytomegalovirus exposure and HLA in healthy donors. The CDR3 has 12 residues. Between the trimmed V and J ends, which lost 1 base and 11 bases, there was a span of 11 bases. The germline V gene encodes CDR1 GTSNPN and CDR2 SVGIG (reference sequence). PCR primers comprised 60 Vbeta and 13 Jbeta primers. Profiling relied on immunoSEQ multiplex PCR, and the TCRdb table lists in-frame clones only, not all of them. In total, the table holds some 110,000 clones. The source is a man aged 40-49 years in good health and CMV-seronegative. This sequence joins TRBV30 and TRBJ1-4; D is possibly TRBD1 (6 bases). The sequenced material came from PBMCs. Here the CDR3 reads CAWSEFRGKLFF. The DNA of the CDR3 is TGTGCCTGGAGTGAATTCAGGGGTAAACTGTTTTTT.